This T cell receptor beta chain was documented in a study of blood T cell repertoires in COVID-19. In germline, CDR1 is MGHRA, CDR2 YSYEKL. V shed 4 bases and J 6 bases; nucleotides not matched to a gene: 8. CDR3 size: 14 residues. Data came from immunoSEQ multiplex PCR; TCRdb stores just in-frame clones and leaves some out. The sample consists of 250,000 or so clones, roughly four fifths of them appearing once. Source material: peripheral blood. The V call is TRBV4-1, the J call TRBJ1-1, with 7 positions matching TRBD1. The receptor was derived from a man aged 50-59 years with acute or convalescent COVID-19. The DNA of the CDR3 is TGCGCCAGCAGCCCACAAAGAGGGGGCTCTGAAGCTTTCTTT. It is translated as CASSPQRGGSEAFF.